This T cell receptor (beta chain) came from a study of T cells in Graves' hyperthyroidism and ophthalmopathy (dated by TCRdb to 2018 to 2020). Regarding the complete study: Peripheral blood samples were taken at initial diagnosis, before any treatment was given. To identify TCR V-J signatures that set the groups apart, the researchers used a discovery cohort of 90 to 100 patients, made up of roughly 45 with Graves' ophthalmopathy and about 60 with stable Graves' hyperthyroidism. Prospective prediction of ophthalmopathy was tested in an independent validation cohort of fewer than 20 hyperthyroidism patients and 15 to 17 patients who later progressed to ophthalmopathy. The approximately 100 discovery patients were divided at random into training and test sets in a 7:3 ratio. In roughly six Graves' hyperthyroidism patients, the study also compared T-cell repertoires from thyroid tissue with T-cell repertoires from blood. Following sampling, methimazole starting at 30 mg daily was given to hyperthyroidism patients, and high-dose intravenous methylprednisolone was given to ophthalmopathy patients. TCR Vbeta CDR3 sequencing of some 140 peripheral blood samples (roughly 41 ophthalmopathy, some 75 hyperthyroidism and roughly 17 progressor patients) is reported in the paper.

Hyperthyroidism patients were newly diagnosed, had a disease duration of under 2 months, and were aged 18 to 65 years. Any patient with an uncontrolled infection, another autoimmune disease, pregnancy or lactation was excluded. Diagnoses were based on clinical symptoms, serum thyroxine and TRAb, thyroid ultrasound and orbital computed tomography. Blood from progressor patients was drawn when they were first diagnosed with hyperthyroidism, before any ophthalmopathy symptoms appeared. PBMCs were separated from under 11 ml of fresh peripheral blood using Ficoll-Paque density gradient centrifugation. Progressor patients were first diagnosed with Graves' hyperthyroidism and then developed ophthalmopathy during follow-up. Total RNA was extracted with Trizol reagent, and quality was checked on an Agilent 2100 Bioanalyzer. On the study overall, not on this receptor specifically: In validation, the model predicted progression to ophthalmopathy with 55% to 71% sensitivity and roughly 75% specificity, a median of about 6 months before onset. In cross-validation, a model built on a 13 V-J signature told ophthalmopathy apart from stable hyperthyroidism with 87.88% sensitivity and about 81% specificity, and in testing the same model reached 80%/75%. Most expanded thyroid clonotypes (frequency above 0.001) were also found in blood, which suggests that blood repertoires may mirror thyroid immune responses. Sample size was not statistically predetermined, and investigators were not blinded to group allocation.

Cut back by 0 bases and 7 bases, the V and J ends lie 7 bases apart. In the germline V gene (reference sequence), CDR1 corresponds to MNHNY and CDR2 to SVGAGI. Spanning cysteine to phenylalanine, the CDR3 consists of 13 amino acids. Solely the CDR3 DNA is kept, with 39 bases framed from the first base. Amplification of TCR beta CDR3 regions was carried out from RNA transcripts. For the first round of RT-PCR on the TCR CDR3, the HTBI primer set was used together with the Qiagen OneStep RT-PCR kit. A second multiplex PCR round built the libraries, followed by size selection and purification. Sequencing of the libraries was done on an Illumina HiSeq2000 using paired-end 100 bp reads. On the authors' methods: SOAPnuke was used to process the raw data, with reads discarded if the reads contained adapters or uncalled bases, had a mean Phred below 15, or lacked an exact constant-primer or identifier match. COPE v1.2.5 was used to merge the high-quality paired reads, and each unique nucleotide sequence was defined as a clonotype. Clonotypes were aligned to IMGT TRBV, TRBD and TRBJ reference segments using MiTCR v1.1. The analysis included only V-J combinations with a frequency above 0.0001, which together covered 99.2% of the repertoires. A TCS score was defined as the ratio between F50 (clonal expansion) and ExV (chaos), using BLOSUM62-based TCRdist between CDR3 peptides within each V-J. Welch's t-statistics and random forest reduced just over 500 V-J features to about 13, which were used in a naive Bayes classifier (R e1071). The public reads were reprocessed in TCRdb via fastp at Q25 and MiXCR, keeping in-frame beta chains. Rows with a matching CDR3 protein are joined into one entry that keeps the most common DNA and genes. The V and J calls reflect TCRdb's pipeline rather than the authors' work. This sample comprises 370,000 or so distinct CDR3 sequences, around 14% of them detected only once. The leading ten clones occupy 25% to 30% of the sample.

In this sample, this clonotype turned up many times. Its recognized antigen is unknown. No base quality values were provided; no much bigger clone lies one nucleotide off. Sample: blood. The chain links TRBV6-6 with TRBJ2-1; D gene: possibly TRBD2, on 5 matching bases. This receptor was obtained from a woman aged 18-30 years with Graves' hyperthyroidism that later progressed to Graves' ophthalmopathy. In nucleotide form, the sequence is TGTGCCAGCAGTTACTCGAGAGGGAATGAGCAGTTCTTC. Translation gives CASSYSRGNEQFF.